Listed below are T cell receptor beta chains from one sample, sequenced in a study of T cell responses to AZD1222 COVID-19 vaccine. The protocol was immunoSEQ multiplex PCR, while the TCRdb copy is restricted to in-frame clones and leaves out a portion. The repertoire holds approximately 100,000 clones, with over 85% as singletons. This specimen was peripheral blood, taken on day 0 of AZD1222 vaccination. Source of these receptors: an adult in good health. The CDR3 runs from the conserved cysteine through the conserved F or W. Fields, in order: J gene, V gene, D gene, clone size, CDR3 DNA, CDR3 protein. The D gene is left open where the match is weak. The size of a clone is reported for some rows only, either as once, few or many, or as a class for expanded clones.

TRBJ2-1 TRBV9 TRBD2 - TGTGCCAGCAGCGTTCCGGGACTAGCGGGAGCCAATGAGCAGTTCTTC CASSVPGLAGANEQFF
TRBJ1-1 TRBV5-8 - - TGTGCCAGCAGCTTGGTAACTGAAGCTTTCTTT CASSLVTEAFF
TRBJ2-1 TRBV7-2 TRBD2 - TGTGCCAGCAGCTTAGACGGGGGAGGGGCCTGGAATGAGCAGTTCTTC CASSLDGGGAWNEQFF
TRBJ2-3 TRBV7-9 - - TGTGCCAGCAGCGTTAAAGATACGCAGTATTTT CASSVKDTQYF
TRBJ1-6 TRBV7-9 TRBD1 - TGTGCCAGTCGCCCGGGGACAGCTTATAATTCACCCCTCCACTTT CASRPGTAYNSPLHF
TRBJ1-3 TRBV10-3 TRBD1 - TGTGCCATCAAATTAGACAGGGGCTCTGGAAACACCATATATTTT CAIKLDRGSGNTIYF
TRBJ1-2 TRBV27 TRBD1 - TGTGCCAGCAGTACCCGACAGGGTACCTATGGCTACACCTTC CASSTRQGTYGYTF
TRBJ2-1 TRBV5-4 - - TGTGCCATGCGTGCCACCTACAATGAGCAGTTCTTC CAMRATYNEQFF
TRBJ1-1 TRBV21-1 - - TGTGCCAGCAGCACCGACGGTGAAGGGAACACTGAAGCTTTCTTT CASSTDGEGNTEAFF
TRBJ1-2 TRBV6-2/TRBV6-3 - - TGTGCCAGCAGTTCCACGGATCTTCCTACGGACTATGGCTACACCTTC CASSSTDLPTDYGYTF
TRBJ1-2 TRBV6-5 - - TGTGCCAGCAGCCCGAAGAGGCAGAACTATGGCTACACCTTC CASSPKRQNYGYTF
TRBJ2-5 TRBV6-1 - - TGTGCCAGCAGTGAAGTGGGGGGGCAGGGACAAGAGACCCAGTACTTC CASSEVGGQGQETQYF
TRBJ1-1 TRBV30 - - TGTGCCTGGAGTTATACTGAAGCTTTCTTT CAWSYTEAFF
TRBJ1-2 TRBV5-6 TRBD1 - TGTGCCAGCAGCGTGGCGGGGGACAGGGGGAAGTCGCACTATGGCTACACCTTC CASSVAGDRGKSHYGYTF
TRBJ1-1 TRBV20-1 - - TGCAGTGCGGGGGGAGGGACTGAAGCTTTCTTT CSAGGGTEAFF
TRBJ2-2 TRBV7-3 - - TGTGCCAGCAGCTTAGGGGGGACACCTACCGGGGAGCTGTTTTTT CASSLGGTPTGELFF
TRBJ1-1 TRBV11-2 TRBD1 - TGTGCCAGCAGCCCCCGGAGGGGGCGAGGGAACACTGAAGCTTTCTTT CASSPRRGRGNTEAFF
TRBJ2-2 TRBV19 - - TGTGCCAGCGGAACCAGGGGTTACACCGGGGAGCTGTTTTTT CASGTRGYTGELFF
TRBJ1-1 TRBV6-2/TRBV6-3 - - TGTGCCAGCAGCGGTACAGGGATCCAAAAAGCTTTCTTT CASSGTGIQKAFF
TRBJ1-1 TRBV4-2 - once TGTGCCAGCAGGTATTCTTTTGGCACTGAAGCTTTCTTT CASRYSFGTEAFF
TRBJ2-7 TRBV6-6 TRBD1 - TGTGCCAGCAGTTACCTGGGACAGTCTTACGAGCAGTACTTC CASSYLGQSYEQYF
TRBJ2-5 TRBV4-1 TRBD1 - TGCGCCAGCAGCCTAACAGGGGGGGAGACCCAGTACTTC CASSLTGGETQYF
TRBJ2-5 TRBV3-1/TRBV3-2 - - TGTGCCAGCAGCCAGTCCCGAGGGCCAGAGACCCAGTACTTC CASSQSRGPETQYF
TRBJ2-7 TRBV11-3 - - TGTGCCAGCAGCTTAAATCTTTTGTACGGCTCCGAGCAGTACTTC CASSLNLLYGSEQYF
TRBJ2-7 TRBV5-1 - - TGCGCCAGCAGCTTACCAGGCAACGAGCAGTACTTC CASSLPGNEQYF
TRBJ2-2 TRBV3-1/TRBV3-2 - - TGTGCCAGCAGCCTACAGGGCACCGGGGAGCTGTTTTTT CASSLQGTGELFF
TRBJ2-5 TRBV13 - - TGTGCCAGCAGCTTCCGGGTCCTCCAAGAGACCCAGTACTTC CASSFRVLQETQYF
TRBJ2-3 TRBV7-3 - - TGTGCCAGCAGCCCTTCGGGCCCAGATACGCAGTATTTT CASSPSGPDTQYF
TRBJ1-4 TRBV2 - - TGTGCCAGCAGTGGAAGGATCTCTAATGAAAAACTGTTTTTT CASSGRISNEKLFF
TRBJ1-2 TRBV28 - once TGTGCCAGCAGTTTATCAGGATATGGCTACACCTTC CASSLSGYGYTF
TRBJ2-2 TRBV11-2 - once TGTGCCAGCAGCTTAGATCTCGGGGAGCTGTTTTTT CASSLDLGELFF
TRBJ1-4 TRBV4-2 - - TGTGCCAGCAGCCAAGAACAGGCTAATGAAAAACTGTTTTTT CASSQEQANEKLFF
TRBJ1-4 TRBV29-1 - - TGCAGCGTTGATTTTGGGGGTAGTGAAAAACTGTTTTTT CSVDFGGSEKLFF
TRBJ1-1 TRBV5-1 TRBD1 - TGCGCCAGCAGCTTGGGAAGTACAGGGGCGACTGAAGCTTTCTTT CASSLGSTGATEAFF
TRBJ1-6 TRBV7-9 TRBD1 once TGTGCCAGCAGCCCCCACGACAGGGAAAATTCACCCCTCCACTTT CASSPHDRENSPLHF
TRBJ2-3 TRBV6-5 - - TGTGCCAGCAGGAGGGCACGGCTGATCACAGATACGCAGTATTTT CASRRARLITDTQYF
TRBJ1-2 TRBV19 TRBD1 - TGTGCCAGTAGTAGGCCCGGGACAGGGAATGGCTACACCTTC CASSRPGTGNGYTF
TRBJ2-6 TRBV7-2 TRBD1 - TGTGCCAGCAGCCCAGCCGGGACAGGGGGCATCTATGGGGCCAACGTCCTGACTTTC CASSPAGTGGIYGANVLTF